These 6 T cell receptor beta chains were sequenced from one sample in a study of cytomegalovirus exposure and HLA in healthy donors. Primers for the PCR totalled 60 Vbeta and 13 Jbeta. The method was immunoSEQ multiplex PCR; TCRdb's version includes in-frame clones alone and lacks a portion of them. The top ten clones hold approximately 2% of a sample with 110,000 or so clones, about 79% of them seen once. Sequencing was carried out using PBMCs. All receptors derive from a human donor in good health.

V is TRBV7-7 and J is TRBJ2-1; TRBD2 aligns across 10 bases. The germline V gene encodes CDR1 SSHAT and CDR2 FNYEAQ (reference sequence). The CDR3 runs to 14 residues. V gave up 3 bases and J gave up 10 bases; unmatched junction bases: 6. CDR3 sequence (DNA): TGTGCCAGCAGCTTCCGACTAGCGGGTGGGGAGCAGTTCTTC. Translating gives CASSFRLAGGEQFF.

The chain employs TRBV4-3 and TRBJ2-3; 8 positions match TRBD1. The CDR3 is 15 amino acids. V shed 3 bases, J shed 0 bases, and the junction held 2 bases outside the gene matches. Germline CDR1 and CDR2: LGHNA and YSLEER. The CDR3 DNA follows: TGCGCCAGCAGCCAGGGACAGGCAAGCACAGATACGCAGTATTTT. Translation: CASSQGQASTDTQYF.

The rearrangement uses TRBV30 and TRBJ2-5; weak D call: TRBD1 (6 bases). V lost 1 base, J lost 2 bases, and 20 bases lay in between. The CDR3 spans 17 residues. CDR1 is GTSNPN, CDR2 SVGIG, per germline (reference sequence). The CDR3 here is CAWSGRVGGVGQETQYF. CDR3 coding DNA: TGTGCCTGGAGTGGCAGAGTTGGGGGCGTAGGGCAAGAGACCCAGTACTTC.

V is TRBV28 and J is TRBJ1-5; D gene ambiguous. The CDR3 sequence is 14 residues long. Trimming took off 7 bases at V and 5 bases at J, with 15 bases between the two ends. Per germline, CDR1 MDHEN and CDR2 SYDVKM. DNA of the CDR3: TGTGCCAGCAAGAAGGGAGCGAGTCATCAGCCCCAGCATTTT. Protein sequence: CASKKGASHQPQHF.

This clone was counted between two and nine times. The CDR3 sequence: CASSPRTGMNTEAFF. CDR3 bases: TGTGCCAGTAGTCCCAGGACAGGCATGAACACTGAAGCTTTCTTT. The V and J genes are TRBV19 and TRBJ1-1; 7 bases agree with TRBD1. This CDR3 has 15 residues. The V gene end was trimmed by 5 bases and the J gene end by 0 bases; junction bases not matched to a gene: 6. CDR1 LNHDA and CDR2 SQIVND come from the germline V gene (reference sequence).

The rearrangement joins TRBV2 to TRBJ2-1, with a possible D match to TRBD1 (6 bases). Trimming cost V 2 bases and J 6 bases, with 11 bases left between them. The CDR3 runs to 14 residues. In germline, CDR1 is SNHLY, CDR2 FYNNEI. CDR3 in amino acids: CASSEFPGANEQFF. CDR3 nucleotide sequence: TGTGCCAGCAGTGAATTTCCAGGGGCCAATGAGCAGTTCTTC. The full variable domain, completed using reference TRBV2 and TRBJ2-1, is EPEVTQTPSHQVTQMGQEVILRCVPISNHLYFYWYRQILGQKVEFLVSFYNNEISEKSEIFDDQFSVERPDGSNFTLKIRSTKLEDSAMYFCASSEFPGANEQFFGPGTRLTVL.